The 2 T cell receptor beta chains in this list originate from one sample, sequenced in a study of blood T cell repertoires in COVID-19. Clones were sequenced by immunoSEQ multiplex PCR, and TCRdb holds only the in-frame ones, with some missing. The table lists 130,000 to 150,000 clones, around three quarters of them singletons. Sequenced sample: peripheral blood. These TCRs come from a man aged 55 to 70 with acute or convalescent COVID-19.

The V call is TRBV30, the J call TRBJ1-2; D uncertain. The V gene lost 2 bases and the J gene lost 4 bases, with 14 bases spanning the gap. Germline loops: CDR1 GTSNPN, CDR2 SVGIG (reference sequence). This CDR3 spans 14 amino acids. The DNA for the CDR3 is TGTGCCTGGAGTACTGGTCCCGCCGTCTATGGCTACACCTTC. It yields the protein CAWSTGPAVYGYTF.

The chain joins TRBV6-6 to TRBJ1-3; 7 nucleotides line up with TRBD1. The CDR3 consists of 14 residues. The germline V gene has CDR1 MNHNY and CDR2 SVGAGI (reference sequence). The V segment lost 8 bases and the J segment 4 bases; nucleotides outside the gene matches: 8. The DNA for the CDR3 is TGTGCCAGCTCCGGGACAGCCTTAGGAAACACCATATATTTT. Its translation: CASSGTALGNTIYF.